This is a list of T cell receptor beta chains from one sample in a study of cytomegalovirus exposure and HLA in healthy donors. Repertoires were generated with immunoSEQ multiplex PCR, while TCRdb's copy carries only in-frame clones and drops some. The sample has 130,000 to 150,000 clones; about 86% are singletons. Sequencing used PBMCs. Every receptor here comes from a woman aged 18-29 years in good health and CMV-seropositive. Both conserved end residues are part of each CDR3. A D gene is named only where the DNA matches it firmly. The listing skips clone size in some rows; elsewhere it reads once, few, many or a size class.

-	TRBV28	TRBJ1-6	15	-	TGTGCCAGCAGTTTAGCGGGGCCCTATAATTCACCCCTCCACTTT	CASSLAGPYNSPLHF
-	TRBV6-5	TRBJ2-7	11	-	TGTGCCAGCCGATTCGGCTACGAGCAGTACTTC	CASRFGYEQYF
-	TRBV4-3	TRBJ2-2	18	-	TGCGCCAGCAGCCAAGACCCGGGGAGCGTGGAGAACACCGGGGAGCTGTTTTTT	CASSQDPGSVENTGELFF
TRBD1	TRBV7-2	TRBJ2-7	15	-	TGTGCCAGCAGCGGCCGGGACAGGGAGGCGTACGAGCAGTACTTC	CASSGRDREAYEQYF
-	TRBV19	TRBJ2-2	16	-	TGTGCCAGTAGTGAATCTGCAGGCTTGGGCTCCGGGGAGCTGTTTTTT	CASSESAGLGSGELFF
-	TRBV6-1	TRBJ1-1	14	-	TGTGCCAGCTTAAATCGGGGAGGGAACACTGAAGCTTTCTTT	CASLNRGGNTEAFF
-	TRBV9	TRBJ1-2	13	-	TGTGCCAGCAGCGTTAGACCGGTGGAGGGCTACACCTTC	CASSVRPVEGYTF
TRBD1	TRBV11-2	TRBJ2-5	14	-	TGTGCCAGCAGCTTAGGGGGACAGCAAGAGACCCAGTACTTC	CASSLGGQQETQYF
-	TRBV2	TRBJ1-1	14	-	TGTGCCAGCAGGAGTAGGGGAACGGACACTGAAGCTTTCTTT	CASRSRGTDTEAFF
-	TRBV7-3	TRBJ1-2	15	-	TGTGCCAGCAGCTTAAGATCCGGGAGGGATTATGGCTACACCTTC	CASSLRSGRDYGYTF
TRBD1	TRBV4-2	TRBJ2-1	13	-	TGTGCCAGCAGCCAGACAGGGGGCAATGAGCAGTTCTTC	CASSQTGGNEQFF
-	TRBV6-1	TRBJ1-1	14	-	TGTGCCAGCAGAGAGACAGGCCTGAACACTGAAGCTTTCTTT	CASRETGLNTEAFF
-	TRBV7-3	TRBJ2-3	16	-	TGTGCCAGCAGCTTATCCAGACTGAGTAGCACAGATACGCAGTATTTT	CASSLSRLSSTDTQYF
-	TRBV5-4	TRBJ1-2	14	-	TGTGCCAGCAGCTCCCTAAGGGGGAACTATGGCTACACCTTC	CASSSLRGNYGYTF
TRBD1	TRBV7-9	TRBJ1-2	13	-	TGTGCCAGCAACACAGGGGGAAACTATGGCTACACCTTC	CASNTGGNYGYTF
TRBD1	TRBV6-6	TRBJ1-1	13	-	TGTGCCAGCAGTCGGACAGGGAACACTGAAGCTTTCTTT	CASSRTGNTEAFF
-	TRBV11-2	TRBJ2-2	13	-	TGTGCCAGCAGCCGGGGTGAAGCCGGGGAGCTGTTTTTT	CASSRGEAGELFF
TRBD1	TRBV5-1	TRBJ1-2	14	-	TGCGCCAGCAGCTTGGGGGACAGGACCTATGGCTACACCTTC	CASSLGDRTYGYTF
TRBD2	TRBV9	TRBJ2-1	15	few	TGTGCCAGCAGCGTAGTAGCGGGAGGGCCGATTGAGCAGTTCTTC	CASSVVAGGPIEQFF
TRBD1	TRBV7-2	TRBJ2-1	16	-	TGTGCCAGCAGCTCCGCAGGGACAGGGGTACACAATGAGCAGTTCTTC	CASSSAGTGVHNEQFF
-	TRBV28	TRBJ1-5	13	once	TGTGCCAGCGCGAAGGGGATCGGTCAGCCCCAGCATTTT	CASAKGIGQPQHF
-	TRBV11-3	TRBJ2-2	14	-	TGTGCCAGCAGCTTCGACAGTAACACCGGGGAGCTGTTTTTT	CASSFDSNTGELFF
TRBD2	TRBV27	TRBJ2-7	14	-	TGTGCCAGCAGGGGACTAGCTAACTCCTACGAGCAGTACTTC	CASRGLANSYEQYF
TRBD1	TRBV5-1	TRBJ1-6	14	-	TGCGCCAGCAGCCCGGACAGGGTCGATTCACCCCTCCACTTT	CASSPDRVDSPLHF
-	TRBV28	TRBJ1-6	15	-	TGTGCCAGCACCCCCCCGGGGGCCTATAATTCACCCCTCCACTTT	CASTPPGAYNSPLHF
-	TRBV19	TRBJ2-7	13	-	TGTGCCACCGCCAGGGTAGACTCCTACGAGCAGTACTTC	CATARVDSYEQYF
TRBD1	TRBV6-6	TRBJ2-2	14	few	TGTGCCAGCATTAGGGACAGATTAACCGGGGAGCTGTTTTTT	CASIRDRLTGELFF
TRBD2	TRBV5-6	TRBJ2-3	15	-	TGTGCCAGCACCCCCGGGACTAGCGGCACAGATACGCAGTATTTT	CASTPGTSGTDTQYF
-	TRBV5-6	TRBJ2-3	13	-	TGTGCCAGCAGCCGGGAAATTCTGGGTACGCAGTATTTT	CASSREILGTQYF
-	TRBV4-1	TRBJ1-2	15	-	TGCGCCAGCAGCTTCCCCCCAGGGTTTAACTATGGCTACACCTTC	CASSFPPGFNYGYTF
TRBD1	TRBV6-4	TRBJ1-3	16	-	TGTGCCAGCAGTGGATACAGGGGGACGAGGGGAAACACCATATATTTT	CASSGYRGTRGNTIYF
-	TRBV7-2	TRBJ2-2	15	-	TGTGCCAGCAGCTTAGTCCGGAGGAACACCGGGGAGCTGTTTTTT	CASSLVRRNTGELFF
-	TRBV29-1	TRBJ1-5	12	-	TGCAGCGTTGGACAGGGCAATCAGCCCCAGCATTTT	CSVGQGNQPQHF
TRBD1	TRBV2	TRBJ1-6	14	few	TGTGCCAGCAGTGCGGACAGGGTCGGAGGAACCCTCCACTTT	CASSADRVGGTLHF
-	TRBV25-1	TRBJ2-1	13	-	TGTGCCAGCATTGGAGCGGGCAGGGATGAGCAGTTCTTC	CASIGAGRDEQFF
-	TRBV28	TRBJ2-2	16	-	TGTGCCAGCAGTCCGTGGGACACTCCCGGAGGCGGGGAGCTGTTTTTT	CASSPWDTPGGGELFF
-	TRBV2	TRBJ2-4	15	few	TGTGCCAGCAGCCCCACCCTAGCCATCAGGAACATTCAGTACTTC	CASSPTLAIRNIQYF
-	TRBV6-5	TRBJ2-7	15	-	TGTGCCAGCAGTTACTCGGTACGGGGGACCTACGAGCAGTACTTC	CASSYSVRGTYEQYF
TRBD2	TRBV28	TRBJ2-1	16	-	TGTGCCAGCAGTACCCCGGGACTAGCGGGAGACAATGAGCAGTTCTTC	CASSTPGLAGDNEQFF
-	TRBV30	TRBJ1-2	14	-	TGTGCCTGGAGTGTAATCGGGGTCAACTATGGCTACACCTTC	CAWSVIGVNYGYTF
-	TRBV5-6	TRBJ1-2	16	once	TGTGCCAGCAGCTCCTGGCGGGGGGGCGCATGGTATGGCTACACCTTC	CASSSWRGGAWYGYTF
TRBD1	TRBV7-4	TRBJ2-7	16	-	TGTGCCAGCAGCCCACGGGTGACAGGGGGCCACTACGAGCAGTACTTC	CASSPRVTGGHYEQYF
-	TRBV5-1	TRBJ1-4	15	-	TGCGCCAGCAGCCTCTCCAGGGGTTCTAATGAAAAACTGTTTTTT	CASSLSRGSNEKLFF
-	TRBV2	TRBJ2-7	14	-	TGTGCCAGCACCTCACAGGGTGGGGCTTACGAGCAGTACTTC	CASTSQGGAYEQYF
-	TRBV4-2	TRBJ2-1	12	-	TGTGCCAGCAGCCCAAGCCAGGATGAGCAGTTCTTC	CASSPSQDEQFF
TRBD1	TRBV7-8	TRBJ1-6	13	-	TGTGCCAGCAGCTATAGACAGGGCTCACCCCTCCACTTT	CASSYRQGSPLHF
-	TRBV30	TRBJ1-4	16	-	TGTGCCTGGAGTGTACGTCGGGGGGCAGCTAATGAAAAACTGTTTTTT	CAWSVRRGAANEKLFF
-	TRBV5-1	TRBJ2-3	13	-	TGCGCCAGCAGCTGGGGGGGCACAGATACGCAGTATTTT	CASSWGGTDTQYF
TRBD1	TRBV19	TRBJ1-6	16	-	TGTGCCAGTAGTATCGACCCGGGACAGTCAAATTCACCCCTCCACTTT	CASSIDPGQSNSPLHF
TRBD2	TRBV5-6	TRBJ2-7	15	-	TGTGCCAGCAGCTTTGGGGGGACTAGCGGGAGTAGGTGGTTTTTC	CASSFGGTSGSRWFF
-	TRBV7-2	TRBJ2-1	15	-	TGTGCCAGCAGCTTATTAGCGCAGGGGCGAGATGAGCAGTTCTTC	CASSLLAQGRDEQFF
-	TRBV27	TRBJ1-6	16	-	TGTGCCAGCAGTTTTGGGGGGAACTCCTATAATTCACCCCTCCACTTT	CASSFGGNSYNSPLHF
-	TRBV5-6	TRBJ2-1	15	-	TGTGCCAGCCTTTCCAGGCTCCTTACCTACAATGAGCAGTTCTTC	CASLSRLLTYNEQFF
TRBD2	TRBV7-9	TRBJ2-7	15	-	TGTGCCAGCAGCTTAGCGTATGCGGGACTAAACGAGCAGTACTTC	CASSLAYAGLNEQYF